The 31 T cell receptor beta chains in this list originate from one sample, sequenced in a study. TCRdb reprocessed the 5' RACE reads with MiXCR, giving one entry per CDR3 protein. The sample yields 62,000 or so distinct CDR3 sequences, around a fifth seen once. The source material was memory CD4+ T cells sorted from a lymph node. Subset meaning: memory CD4+ T cells, CD4+CD45RO+CD25-. These receptors originate from a female donor with breast cancer.

This clonotype was counted many times. The chain joins TRBV5-1 to TRBJ1-3; TRBD1 is a possible D gene (5 bases). The germline V and J ends were trimmed by 7 bases and 2 bases, with 16 bases remaining between them. CDR3 length equals 15 residues. Germline-derived CDR1 and CDR2 are SGHRS and YFSETQ. In DNA form, the CDR3 reads TGCGCCAGCCGCCCTGGGGGTAAAACTGGAAACACCATATATTTT. Its protein is CASRPGGKTGNTIYF.

This clonotype was observed a few times. The chain couples TRBV20-1 to TRBJ2-3; D unresolved. CDR1 and CDR2 (germline): DFQATT, SNEGSKA (reference sequence). V was clipped by 5 bases and J by 2 bases, with 5 bases between them. The CDR3 contains 11 residues. The CDR3 DNA sequence: TGCAGTGCTCTTCACACAGATACGCAGTATTTT. This encodes CSALHTDTQYF.

This clonotype was counted ten times or more. The rearrangement links TRBV7-2 to TRBJ2-7; 7 bases agree with TRBD1. Germline V gene lookup returns CDR1 SGHTA and CDR2 FQGNSA. The V and J ends lost 3 bases and 2 bases, in that order; junction bases with no gene match: 7. The CDR3 is made up of 15 amino acids. CDR3: CASSFLSGTAYEQYF. The CDR3 nucleotides read TGTGCCAGCAGCTTCTTATCCGGGACAGCCTACGAGCAGTACTTC. The full variable domain, with the rest looked up from reference TRBV7-2 and TRBJ2-7, is GAGVSQSPSNKVTEKGKDVELRCDPISGHTALYWYRQSLGQGLEFLIYFQGNSAPDKSGLPSDRFSAERTGGSVSTLTIQRTQQEDSAVYLCASSFLSGTAYEQYFGPGTRLTVT.

Only one count was recorded for this clonotype. This chain uses TRBV20-1 with TRBJ2-7; 8 positions match TRBD1. The CDR3 sequence is 15 residues long. Germline V gene data show CDR1 as DFQATT and CDR2 as SNEGSKA (reference sequence). The ends lost 0 bases at V and 5 bases at J; junction bases unmatched: 9. CDR3 DNA sequence: TGCAGTGCTAGAGATGGCGGACAGGGACAAGACGAGCAGTACTTC. Its protein is CSARDGGQGQDEQYF.

The table lists this clonotype with a few counts. This chain joins TRBV11-2 and TRBJ1-3, with D unresolved. The CDR3 covers 15 residues. CDR1 is SGHAT and CDR2 is FQNNGV in the germline V gene. V was cut by 1 base and J by 4 bases, with 11 bases left in between. The CDR3 nucleotides are TGTGCCAGCAGCTTAGCAGTTACAGCAGGAAACACCATATATTTT. Translation gives CASSLAVTAGNTIYF.

This clonotype was seen only a few times. The chain is built from TRBV4-3 and TRBJ2-7; TRBD2 agrees at 9 bases. Losses at the gene ends were 0 bases for V and 6 bases for J; bases not matched to a gene: 6. Per the germline V gene, CDR1 is LGHNA and CDR2 is YSLEER. CDR3 size: 15 residues. The CDR3 is CASSQDPAGGSEQYF. In DNA, the CDR3 is TGCGCCAGCAGCCAAGATCCAGCGGGAGGCAGCGAGCAGTACTTC.

The chain joins TRBV6-2 or TRBV6-3 to TRBJ2-6; TRBD1 agrees at 7 bases. In germline, CDR1 is MNHEY, CDR2 SVGEGT. Germline trimming cut 5 bases from V and 4 bases from J; bases unmatched to any gene: 8. The CDR3 has 16 amino acids. The DNA of the CDR3 is TGTGCCAGCAGTCGGACAGGACCGCGAGGGGCCAACGTCCTGACTTTC. As protein: CASSRTGPRGANVLTF.

This clonotype has a handful of counts. This chain uses TRBV11-2 with TRBJ2-3, with TRBD1 as a possible D gene (6 bases). Germline CDR1 and CDR2: SGHAT and FQNNGV. The CDR3 contains 16 residues. Trimming cost V 5 bases and J 2 bases, with 17 bases left between them. The CDR3, as DNA: TGTGCCAGCAGCCCAGGGGCAGGGATGTCCACAGATACGCAGTATTTT. This sequence encodes CASSPGAGMSTDTQYF.

This clonotype was seen ten or more times. The chain has TRBV12-3 or TRBV12-4 and TRBJ1-4; no reliable D call. This CDR3 is built from 17 residues. V dropped 1 base and J dropped 0 bases, with 12 bases sitting between them. The CDR3 coding sequence is TGTGCCAGCAGTTTAGTAGGCCTTGGGGCAACTAATGAAAAACTGTTTTTT. Translating gives CASSLVGLGATNEKLFF.

The V call is TRBV5-1, the J call TRBJ1-5, with D maybe TRBD1 (5 bases). CDR1 is SGHRS and CDR2 is YFSETQ in the germline V gene. This CDR3 is 14 amino acids long. The V end was cut by 4 bases, the J end by 3 bases, with 11 bases between. For the CDR3, the DNA is TGCGCCAGCAGCCGTGACGGACACAATCAGCCCCAGCATTTT. Its protein product is CASSRDGHNQPQHF.

This clonotype was observed many times. The V call is TRBV6-5, the J call TRBJ2-6, with 9 bases aligning to TRBD2. V shed 7 bases, J shed 4 bases, and the junction held 17 bases outside the gene matches. Germline V gene data show CDR1 as MNHEY and CDR2 as SVGAGI. The CDR3 totals 19 residues. CDR3 bases: TGTGCCAGCATGGGTGTTGCTGGCGGGGGGGTTGGAGGGGCCAACGTCCTGACTTTC. It yields the protein CASMGVAGGGVGGANVLTF.

V and J are TRBV7-2 and TRBJ2-4; 8 positions match TRBD2. Trimming cost V 2 bases and J 0 bases; bases outside gene matches: 6. This CDR3 region has 17 residues. Germline V CDR1 and CDR2: SGHTA, FQGNSA. CDR3 loop: CASSLTLADVAKNIQYF. CDR3 coding DNA: TGTGCCAGCAGCTTAACACTAGCGGATGTAGCCAAAAACATTCAGTACTTC.

In the case of this clonotype: A junction end diverges from the germline sequence, so it may reflect a read error. The chain joins TRBV24-1 to TRBJ2-1; D unclear. Germline V gives CDR1 KGHDR, CDR2 SFDVKD. The CDR3 contains 13 residues. The CDR3: CATSDLNSNERFF. The DNA for the CDR3 is TGTGCCACCAGTGATCTAAACAGCAATGAGCGGTTCTTC.

This clonotype was picked up a small number of times. The J gene is TRBJ2-7, the V gene TRBV7-2; the D gene is possibly TRBD2 (6 bases). The CDR3 extends over 16 amino acids. Deletions cut 5 bases from V and 3 bases from J, with 20 bases between. Germline lookup yields CDR1 SGHTA and CDR2 FQGNSA. The CDR3 sequence: CASSPEVFSGSYEQYF. CDR3 DNA sequence: TGTGCCAGCAGCCCTGAAGTATTTAGCGGAAGCTACGAGCAGTACTTC.

This clonotype was counted many times. The chain employs TRBV5-1 and TRBJ1-1, with 8 bases aligning to TRBD1. J was trimmed by 7 bases and V by 6 bases; bases with no gene match: 5. CDR3 length equals 12 residues. Germline values: CDR1 SGHRS, CDR2 YFSETQ. The CDR3 sequence: CASKSGTGEAFF. CDR3 DNA sequence: TGCGCCAGCAAATCCGGGACAGGTGAAGCTTTCTTT.

This sequence joins TRBV6-5 and TRBJ2-7; 9 bases match TRBD1. There are 15 residues in the CDR3. J was trimmed by 2 bases and V by 10 bases; bases with no gene match: 12. Germline V gives CDR1 MNHEY, CDR2 SVGAGI. Here the CDR3 reads CATRFTGQGTYEQYF. CDR3 nucleotides: TGTGCCACTAGGTTTACGGGACAGGGCACCTACGAGCAGTACTTC.

As regards this clonotype: A much more abundant neighbour one base away suggests this may be a read error. The rearrangement uses TRBV30 and TRBJ1-1; possible D gene TRBD1, 6 bases. The CDR3 totals 14 residues. The V gene's germline CDR1 is GTSNPN and CDR2 SVGIG (reference sequence). The V gene lost 8 bases and the J gene lost 4 bases, with 20 bases spanning the gap. CDR3 protein: CARGKGGGGTEAFF. The CDR3 DNA reads TGTGCCCGGGGGAAGGGGGGGGGAGGCACTGAAGCTTTCTTT.

Many counts were recorded for this clonotype. The chain has TRBV5-6 and TRBJ2-7; no firm D call. Germline V gene lookup returns CDR1 SGHDT and CDR2 YYEEEE. V shed 0 bases and J shed 7 bases, with 17 bases lying between them. CDR3 length: 15 amino acids. The chain's CDR3 is CASSLDYTDSREQYF. For the CDR3, the DNA is TGTGCCAGCAGCTTGGACTATACTGACTCGAGAGAGCAGTACTTC.

The V gene is TRBV7-8, the J gene TRBJ1-1; D is unclear. The CDR3 sequence is 13 residues long. The V and J ends lost 6 bases and 0 bases respectively, with 8 bases between them. Germline CDR1 is SGHVS and CDR2 is FQNEAQ. The CDR3 DNA sequence: TGTGCCAGCAGAAGGGAGATGAACACTGAAGCTTTCTTT. Protein sequence: CASRREMNTEAFF.

This sequence joins TRBV7-9 and TRBJ2-2; D may correspond to TRBD1 or TRBD2 (5 bases each). The V end was cut by 10 bases, the J end by 6 bases, with 18 bases between. This CDR3 has 14 amino acids. Germline-derived CDR1 and CDR2 are SEHNR and FQNEAQ (reference sequence). The chain's CDR3 is CATSGLGNAGELFF. The CDR3 DNA is TGTGCCACCTCGGGGCTAGGCAACGCCGGGGAGCTGTTTTTT.

This clonotype was observed a few times. Germline is not matched at one junction end, which may reflect a read error. The chain has TRBV7-7 and TRBJ2-7; D remains ambiguous. Germline loops: CDR1 SSHAT, CDR2 FNYEAQ (reference sequence). This CDR3 comprises 15 residues. CDR3 protein: CASSLRPGGFYEQYF. The CDR3 bases are TGTGCTAGCAGCTTAAGGCCGGGTGGCTTCTACGAGCAGTACTTC. Looking up the rest from reference TRBV7-7 and TRBJ2-7 gives the full variable domain: GAGVSQSPRYKVTKRGQDVTLRCDPISSHATLYWYQQALGQGPEFLTYFNYEAQPDKSGLPSDRFSAERPEGSISTLTIQRTEQRDSAMYRCASSLRPGGFYEQYFGPGTRLTVT.

As regards this clonotype: The missing conserved phenylalanine or tryptophan at the end of this CDR3 makes a read error likely. The V gene is TRBV6-6, the J gene TRBJ1-5, with a possible D match to TRBD1 (5 bases). This CDR3 is built from 12 residues. V lost 7 bases and J 5 bases, leaving 9 bases between the germline ends. Looked up from germline, CDR1 is MNHNY and CDR2 is SVGAGI (reference sequence). CDR3 loop: CASTSGDQPQHS. The CDR3 nucleotides read TGTGCCAGCACCTCGGGGGATCAGCCCCAGCATTCT.

Notes on this clonotype: A much more abundant neighbour one base away suggests this may be a read error. The conserved closing phenylalanine or tryptophan is absent in this CDR3, likely reflecting a read error. The gene calls are TRBV20-1 and TRBJ2-5; D may be TRBD1 or TRBD2 (5 bases each). Trimming shortened V by 6 bases and J by 2 bases, and 13 bases separated the two germline ends. The CDR3 has 13 residues. The V gene's germline CDR1 is DFQATT and CDR2 SNEGSKA (reference sequence). CDR3 sequence: CSAPGPEQETQYI. For the CDR3, the DNA is TGCAGTGCCCCGGGACCAGAACAAGAGACCCAGTACATC.

Of note for this clonotype: The junction differs from germline at one of its ends, possibly a read error. V is TRBV2 and J is TRBJ1-1; D unclear. Looked up from germline, CDR1 is SNHLY and CDR2 is FYNNEI. This CDR3 contains 16 residues. The CDR3 here is CACRGRLLGRNTEAFF. The CDR3 bases are TGTGCCTGCAGAGGGAGACTATTAGGGCGGAACACTGAAGCTTTCTTT.

This chain connects TRBV6-1 to TRBJ1-2; D is possibly TRBD1 (5 bases). The germline gives CDR1 MNHNS, CDR2 SASEGT. The CDR3 loop spans 13 amino acids. V lost 2 bases and J 5 bases, leaving 9 bases between the germline ends. CDR3 sequence reads: CASSESGVYGYTF. The CDR3 DNA follows: TGTGCCAGCAGTGAATCGGGGGTTTATGGCTACACCTTC.

This clonotype appeared a few times. The rearrangement joins TRBV29-1 to TRBJ1-1; TRBD1 might be the D (5 bases). Trimming stripped 4 bases from V and 4 bases from J, with 16 bases between. This CDR3 has 14 amino acids. CDR1 is SQVTM and CDR2 is ANQGSEA in the germline V gene. The CDR3 is CSVGYGLGTTEAFF. In DNA form, the CDR3 reads TGCAGCGTTGGGTACGGCTTAGGGACCACTGAAGCTTTCTTT.

This clonotype was recorded a few times. The V and J genes are TRBV10-3 and TRBJ2-6, with D perhaps TRBD1 or TRBD2 (6 bases each). Trimming removed 0 bases from V and 0 bases from J, with 12 bases in between. The CDR3 length is 18 residues. CDR1 ENHRY and CDR2 SYGVKD come from the germline V gene. CDR3 nucleotides: TGTGCCATCAGTGAGTCAGGGGGGCCCTCCTCTGGGGCCAACGTCCTGACTTTC. This gives the protein CAISESGGPSSGANVLTF.

This chain links TRBV6-2 or TRBV6-3 with TRBJ1-1; 10 bases fit TRBD1. The ends lost 5 bases at V and 8 bases at J; junction bases unmatched: 5. Germline loops: CDR1 MNHEY, CDR2 SVGEGT. The CDR3 loop spans 13 amino acids. This CDR3 reads CASSGQGVGEAFF. In DNA, the CDR3 is TGTGCCAGCAGTGGACAGGGGGTAGGCGAAGCTTTCTTT.

This clonotype was seen ten or more times. V gene TRBV10-3 combines with J gene TRBJ2-7; 10 bases line up with TRBD1. Germline lookup yields CDR1 ENHRY and CDR2 SYGVKD. Trimming took 3 bases from V and 4 from J; bases not matched to a gene: 12. This CDR3 spans 17 amino acids. The CDR3: CAISDHGRGQGKYEQYF. The CDR3 DNA reads as TGTGCCATCAGTGACCACGGCAGGGGACAGGGGAAATACGAGCAGTACTTC.

The chain carries TRBV20-1 and TRBJ2-7, with a weak D call TRBD1 (6 bases). V gave up 6 bases and J gave up 4 bases, with 10 bases separating them. The germline V gene encodes CDR1 DFQATT and CDR2 SNEGSKA (reference sequence). The CDR3 length is 11 residues. DNA of the CDR3: TGCAGTGCGGGGGCTGTTTACGAGCAGTACTTC. Protein product: CSAGAVYEQYF.

V and J are TRBV3-1 and TRBJ2-1, with D possibly matching TRBD2 (5 bases). CDR3 length: 14 amino acids. CDR1 and CDR2 from the germline V gene are LGHDT and YNNKEL (reference sequence). V gave up 7 bases and J gave up 2 bases, with 12 bases separating them. Written as DNA, the CDR3 is TGTGCCAGCACCCTAACCGGGACCTACAATGAGCAGTTCTTC. The encoded protein is CASTLTGTYNEQFF.